This TCR beta chain was identified during a study of cytomegalovirus exposure and HLA in healthy donors. The PCR was carried out with 60 Vbeta primers and 13 Jbeta primers. Clones were read by immunoSEQ multiplex PCR, and TCRdb kept only the in-frame ones, dropping some. The repertoire holds some 120,000 clones, with 75% to 85% as singletons. The CDR3 spans 12 residues. Trimming at V came to 3 bases and at J to 11 bases, leaving 6 bases not matched to a gene. Germline-derived CDR1 and CDR2 are MDHEN and SYDVKM. This TCR came from a man between 25 and 39 years old in good health and CMV-seronegative. This rearrangement joins TRBV28 to TRBJ1-1; 7 bases match TRBD1. Sequences were obtained from PBMCs. The CDR3 loop reads CASSFQQGGAFF. Here the CDR3 DNA reads TGTGCCAGCAGTTTTCAGCAGGGGGGTGCTTTCTTT.